These 14 T cell receptor beta chains were sequenced from one sample in a study of T cell changes during pregnancy in multiple sclerosis. Sequencing was performed with immunoSEQ multiplex PCR; in TCRdb, only in-frame clones are kept and a portion is missing. The sample consists of nearly 40,000 clones, around 91% of them appearing once. The sample here was CD4+ T cells from peripheral blood mononuclear cells, taken before pregnancy. These receptors were collected from a female donor with multiple sclerosis, enrolled in a pregnancy study.

The chain links TRBV28 to TRBJ1-1; no clear D. Looked up from germline, CDR1 is MDHEN and CDR2 is SYDVKM. V was shortened by 1 base and J by 6 bases, with 9 bases between the two germline ends. This CDR3 comprises 13 residues. CDR3 in DNA: TGTGCCAGCAGTTTATATCCGGGATCTGAAGCTTTCTTT. Translating it yields CASSLYPGSEAFF.

V is TRBV2 and J is TRBJ1-5; D is possibly TRBD1 (6 bases). Germline CDR1 reads SNHLY; CDR2 reads FYNNEI. Trimming left V 4 bases short and J 6 bases short, with 16 bases between. The CDR3 runs to 15 residues. The CDR3 reads CASSGSWGHGQPQHF. The CDR3 bases are TGTGCCAGCAGTGGGAGTTGGGGGCATGGTCAGCCCCAGCATTTT.

The chain uses TRBV19 and TRBJ1-1; TRBD1 might be the D (6 bases). The V gene lost 4 bases and the J gene lost 4 bases, with 13 bases spanning the gap. This CDR3 is 14 amino acids long. In germline, CDR1 is LNHDA, CDR2 SQIVND (reference sequence). In DNA form, the CDR3 reads TGTGCCAGTAGTACACAAACAGGGAGCACTGAAGCTTTCTTT. Encoded protein: CASSTQTGSTEAFF.

The J gene is TRBJ1-1, the V gene TRBV5-4; D may be TRBD1 (5 bases). V was clipped by 1 base and J by 1 base, with 8 bases between them. Per germline, CDR1 SGHNT and CDR2 YYREEE (reference sequence). The CDR3 covers 14 residues. The DNA for the CDR3 is TGTGCCAGCAGCTTGAGGGGTCCGAACACTGAAGCTTTCTTT. Protein sequence: CASSLRGPNTEAFF. The entire variable domain, with the rest obtained from reference TRBV5-4 and TRBJ1-1, is as follows: ETGVTQSPTHLIKTRGQQVTLRCSSQSGHNTVSWYQQALGQGPQFIFQYYREEENGRGNFPPRFSGLQFPNYSSELNVNALELDDSALYLCASSLRGPNTEAFFGQGTRLTVV.

This chain uses TRBV2 with TRBJ1-5; D possibly corresponds to TRBD1 (6 bases). There are 13 residues in the CDR3. Germline V gene lookup returns CDR1 SNHLY and CDR2 FYNNEI. Trimming took off 6 bases at V and 4 bases at J, with 10 bases between the two ends. The CDR3 reads CASSNRENQPQHF. In nucleotides, the CDR3 is TGTGCCAGCAGCAACAGGGAGAATCAGCCCCAGCATTTT.

This clone was detected once. The rearrangement joins TRBV19 to TRBJ2-1; 12 nucleotides line up with TRBD2. Germline trimming cut 7 bases from V and 0 bases from J; bases unmatched to any gene: 4. Germline V gene data show CDR1 as LNHDA and CDR2 as SQIVND (reference sequence). The CDR3 has 16 amino acids. The CDR3 DNA is TGTGCCAGTACTCCGGGACTAGCGGGCTCCTACAATGAGCAGTTCTTC. This sequence encodes CASTPGLAGSYNEQFF.

This clone was picked up one time. The V gene is TRBV19, the J gene TRBJ2-7; D might be TRBD1 (5 bases). Germline CDR1 and CDR2: LNHDA and SQIVND (reference sequence). The CDR3 contains 15 residues. Trimming took off 3 bases at V and 2 bases at J, with 14 bases between the two ends. CDR3 in amino acids: CASSINTLGAYEQYF. Written as DNA, the CDR3 is TGTGCCAGTAGTATTAATACCCTAGGGGCCTACGAGCAGTACTTC.

The rearrangement uses TRBV30 and TRBJ1-4, with TRBD1 identical over 7 bases. CDR1 and CDR2 (germline): GTSNPN, SVGIG (reference sequence). Trimming cost V 1 base and J 10 bases; bases outside gene matches: 6. The CDR3 spans 13 residues. The CDR3 sequence is CAWSAGGGGKLFF. The CDR3 DNA reads as TGTGCCTGGAGTGCAGGGGGTGGGGGAAAACTGTTTTTT. The variable domain in full, completed from reference TRBV30 and TRBJ1-4, reads SQTIHQWPATLVQPVGSPLSLECTVEGTSNPNLYWYRQAAGRGLQLLFYSVGIGQISSEVPQNLSASRPQDRQFILSSKKLLLSDSGFYLCAWSAGGGGKLFFGSGTQLSVL.

The gene calls are TRBV10-3 and TRBJ1-5; TRBD1 agrees at 11 bases. Germline V gene lookup returns CDR1 ENHRY and CDR2 SYGVKD. Trimming cost V 2 bases and J 4 bases; bases outside gene matches: 1. CDR3 size: 15 residues. The chain's CDR3 is CAISEGQGANQPQHF. CDR3 bases: TGTGCCATCAGTGAGGGACAGGGGGCGAATCAGCCCCAGCATTTT.

The V gene is TRBV30, the J gene TRBJ2-7, with 9 positions matching TRBD2. With 3 bases clipped from V and 5 bases from J, the junction kept 8 bases outside the gene matches. Looked up from germline, CDR1 is GTSNPN and CDR2 is SVGIG (reference sequence). This CDR3 has 14 residues. CDR3 in DNA: TGTGCCTGGAGGGTTGCGGGAGGGCCACACGAGCAGTACTTC. Its protein product is CAWRVAGGPHEQYF.

This sequence joins TRBV30 and TRBJ2-7; 9 nucleotides line up with TRBD1. The CDR3 covers 12 residues. Germline lookup yields CDR1 GTSNPN and CDR2 SVGIG (reference sequence). Losses at the gene ends were 3 bases for V and 7 bases for J; bases not matched to a gene: 4. The CDR3 DNA follows: TGTGCCTGGAGCATCGGACAGGGGGAGCAGTACTTC. It yields the protein CAWSIGQGEQYF.

The chain employs TRBV6-5 and TRBJ2-1; 7 bases fit TRBD2. Looked up from germline, CDR1 is MNHEY and CDR2 is SVGAGI. J gave up 5 bases and V 5 bases, and 9 bases lay outside the gene matches. The CDR3 length is 15 residues. DNA for the CDR3: TGTGCCAGCAGTCAAATAGCGGGCACCGACAATGAGCAGTTCTTC. Its translation is CASSQIAGTDNEQFF.

This clone was recorded only once. V is TRBV4-1 and J is TRBJ2-1, with 8 bases matching TRBD2. V was clipped by 4 bases and J by 2 bases; unmatched bases: 13. Germline CDR1 MGHRA, CDR2 YSYEKL. The CDR3 is 18 residues long. As DNA, the CDR3 is TGCGCCAGCAGCCCGGACGGGGAGGGAGCGGGAGCCTACAATGAGCAGTTCTTC. Its translation is CASSPDGEGAGAYNEQFF.

This chain connects TRBV30 to TRBJ1-4; D is undetermined. CDR3 size: 12 residues. V lost 4 bases and J 4 bases, leaving 7 bases between the germline ends. Germline-derived CDR1 and CDR2 are GTSNPN and SVGIG (reference sequence). Here the CDR3 reads CAWMGLNEKLFF. The CDR3 DNA sequence: TGTGCCTGGATGGGCCTTAATGAAAAACTGTTTTTT.